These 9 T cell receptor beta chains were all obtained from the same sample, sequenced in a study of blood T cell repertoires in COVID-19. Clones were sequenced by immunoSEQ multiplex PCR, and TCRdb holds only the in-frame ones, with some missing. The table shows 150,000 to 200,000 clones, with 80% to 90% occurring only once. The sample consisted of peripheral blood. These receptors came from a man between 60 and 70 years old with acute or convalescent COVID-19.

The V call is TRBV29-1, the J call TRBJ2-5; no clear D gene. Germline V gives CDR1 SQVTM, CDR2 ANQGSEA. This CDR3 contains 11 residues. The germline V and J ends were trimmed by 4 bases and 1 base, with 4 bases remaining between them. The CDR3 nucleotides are TGCAGCGTTGTCGGCCAAGAGACCCAGTACTTC. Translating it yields CSVVGQETQYF.

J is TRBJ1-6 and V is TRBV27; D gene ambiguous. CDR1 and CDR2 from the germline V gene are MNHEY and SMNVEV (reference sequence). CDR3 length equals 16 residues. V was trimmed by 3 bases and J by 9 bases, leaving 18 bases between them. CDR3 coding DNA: TGTGCCAGCAGTTTTGGCACCGCACCTAGTTTTTCACCCCTCCACTTT. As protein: CASSFGTAPSFSPLHF.

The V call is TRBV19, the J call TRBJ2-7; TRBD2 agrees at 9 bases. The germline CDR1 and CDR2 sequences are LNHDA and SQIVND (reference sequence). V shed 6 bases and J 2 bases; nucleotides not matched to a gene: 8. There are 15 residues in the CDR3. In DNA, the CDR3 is TGTGCCAGTAGCCCCAGTCTAGCGGGGACCTACGAGCAGTACTTC. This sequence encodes CASSPSLAGTYEQYF.

The CDR3 loop is CASSPTGITQYF. CDR3 in DNA: TGTGCCAGCAGCCCCACGGGAATTACGCAGTATTTT. The chain is built from TRBV12-3 or TRBV12-4 and TRBJ2-3; possibly TRBD2 for D (5 bases). V dropped 6 bases and J dropped 8 bases, with 12 bases sitting between them. This CDR3 spans 12 amino acids.

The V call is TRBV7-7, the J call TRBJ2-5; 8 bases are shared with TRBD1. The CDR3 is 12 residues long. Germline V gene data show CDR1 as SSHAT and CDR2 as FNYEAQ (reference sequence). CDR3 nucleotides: TGTGCTAGCGGACAGGGCCAAGAGACCCAGTACTTC. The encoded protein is CASGQGQETQYF.

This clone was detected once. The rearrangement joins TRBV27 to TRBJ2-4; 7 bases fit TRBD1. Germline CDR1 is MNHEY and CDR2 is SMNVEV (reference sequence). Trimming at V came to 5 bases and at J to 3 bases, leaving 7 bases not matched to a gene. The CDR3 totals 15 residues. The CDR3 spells CASSRTGVDKNIQYF. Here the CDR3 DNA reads TGTGCCAGCAGTCGCACAGGGGTAGACAAAAACATTCAGTACTTC.

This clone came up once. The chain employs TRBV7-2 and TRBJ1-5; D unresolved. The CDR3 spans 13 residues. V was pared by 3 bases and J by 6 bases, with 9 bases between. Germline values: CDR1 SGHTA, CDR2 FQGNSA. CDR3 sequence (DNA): TGTGCCAGCAGCTTGGTGGCGGGTCAGCCCCAGCATTTT. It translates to CASSLVAGQPQHF.

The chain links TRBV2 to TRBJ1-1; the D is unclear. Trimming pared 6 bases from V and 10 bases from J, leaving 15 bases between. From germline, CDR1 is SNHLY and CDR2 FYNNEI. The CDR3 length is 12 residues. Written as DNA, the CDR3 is TGTGCCAGCAGGGATGACGGTCGGAGAGCTTTCTTT. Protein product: CASRDDGRRAFF.

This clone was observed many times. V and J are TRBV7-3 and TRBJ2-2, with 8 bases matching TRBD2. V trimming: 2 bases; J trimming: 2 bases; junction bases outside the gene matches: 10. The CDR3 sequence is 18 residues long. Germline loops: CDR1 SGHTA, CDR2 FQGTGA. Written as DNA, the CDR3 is TGTGCCAGCAGCTTACTCTCCGGCGGGAGGCCTAACACCGGGGAGCTGTTTTTT. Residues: CASSLLSGGRPNTGELFF.